This T cell receptor (beta chain) was sequenced during a study of cytomegalovirus exposure and HLA in healthy donors. Concerning this clone itself: Antigen: not known.

Study findings and constraints: The dataset shows that most TCR sequences were rare, while some public TCRs occurred in many donors. Later analysis showed TCR association rates varying by HLA locus, highest for DRB1 and lowest for HLA-C.

The CDR3 totals 15 residues. Germline CDR1 SGDLS, CDR2 YYNGEE. The V end lost 0 bases, the J end lost 7 bases, and 14 bases lay between the germline ends. The PCR ran on 60 Vbeta and 13 Jbeta primers. The assay was immunoSEQ multiplex PCR, and TCRdb's table has in-frame clones only and misses some. Altogether roughly 190,000 clones are present, 75% to 85% being singletons, with the ten largest covering around 2.3%. The clonotype was recovered from a woman in her forties or fifties in good health and CMV-seronegative. The specimen was PBMCs. The chain employs TRBV9 and TRBJ2-1; the D is unclear. Here the CDR3 reads CASSVEAETINEQFF. DNA for the CDR3: TGTGCCAGCAGCGTAGAAGCCGAGACAATAAATGAGCAGTTCTTC. Supplemented by reference TRBV9 and TRBJ2-1, the full variable domain reads DSGVTQTPKHLITATGQRVTLRCSPRSGDLSVYWYQQSLDQGLQFLIQYYNGEERAKGNILERFSAQQFPDLHSELNLSSLELGDSALYFCASSVEAETINEQFFGPGTRLTVL.